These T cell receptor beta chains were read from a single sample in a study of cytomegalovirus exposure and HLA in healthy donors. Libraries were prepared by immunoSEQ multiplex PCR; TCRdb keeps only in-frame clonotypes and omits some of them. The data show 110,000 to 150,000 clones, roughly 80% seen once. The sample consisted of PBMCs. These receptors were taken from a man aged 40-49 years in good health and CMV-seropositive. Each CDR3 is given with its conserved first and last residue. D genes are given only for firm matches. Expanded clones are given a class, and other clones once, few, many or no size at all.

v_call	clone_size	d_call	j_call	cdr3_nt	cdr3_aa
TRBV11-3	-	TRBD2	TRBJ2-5	TGTGCCAGCAGCCCAGCGGGGCAAGAGACCCAGTACTTC	CASSPAGQETQYF
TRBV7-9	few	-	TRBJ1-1	TGTGCCAGCAGCTCCAGTTTCATGAACACTGAAGCTTTCTTT	CASSSSFMNTEAFF
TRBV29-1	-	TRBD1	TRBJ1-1	TGCAGCGTCGGGACAGGCGAAGCTTTCTTT	CSVGTGEAFF
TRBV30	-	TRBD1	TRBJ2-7	TGTGCCTGGAAGGGGACAGGGCTAAGTGAGCAGTACTTC	CAWKGTGLSEQYF
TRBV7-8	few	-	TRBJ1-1	TGTGCCAGCAGCTCCTCCCAATTAGTTATTAACACTGAAGCTTTCTTT	CASSSSQLVINTEAFF
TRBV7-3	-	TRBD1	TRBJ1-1	TGTGCCAGCAGCTACACAGGGGCGGATGACACTGAAGCTTTCTTT	CASSYTGADDTEAFF
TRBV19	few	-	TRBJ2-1	TGTGCCAGTAGTTGGGGGGAGCGCTACAATGAGCAGTTCTTC	CASSWGERYNEQFF
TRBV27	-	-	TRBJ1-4	TGTGCCAGCACCCCCCTGGGGAGCGAAAAACTGTTTTTT	CASTPLGSEKLFF
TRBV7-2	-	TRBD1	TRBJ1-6	TGTGCCAGCAGCTTAAGGGACAGGGGGCTGAATTCACCCCTCCACTTT	CASSLRDRGLNSPLHF
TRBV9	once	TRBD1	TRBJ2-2	TGTGCCAGCAGCTCTGGACAGGGGGCGATCGGGGAGCTGTTTTTT	CASSSGQGAIGELFF
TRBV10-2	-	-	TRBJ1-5	TGCGCCAGCAGTGAGCTTGACAGGCAAATCAATCAGCCCCAGCATTTT	CASSELDRQINQPQHF
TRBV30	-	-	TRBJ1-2	TGTGCCTGGAGTTTACAGAGACCCTATGGCTACACCTTC	CAWSLQRPYGYTF
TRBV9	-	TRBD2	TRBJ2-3	TGTGCCAGCAGCGAAGGTACTAGCGGGGGATACGGTACGCAGTATTTT	CASSEGTSGGYGTQYF
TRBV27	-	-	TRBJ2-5	TGTGCCAGCAGTGCGCTCCCACAGGGCCGAGGAGAGACCCAGTACTTC	CASSALPQGRGETQYF
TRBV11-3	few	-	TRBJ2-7	TGTGCCAGCAGCTTAAATCAGTTCTCCTACGAGCAGTACTTC	CASSLNQFSYEQYF
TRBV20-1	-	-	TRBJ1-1	TGCAGTGCTAGGCACGAGAGTGAAGCTTTCTTT	CSARHESEAFF
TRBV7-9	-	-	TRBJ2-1	TGTGCCAGCAGCTTAGCGGACAGTGGCTCCTACAATGAGCAGTTCTTC	CASSLADSGSYNEQFF
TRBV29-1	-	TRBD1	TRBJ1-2	TGCAGCGCTGGGACAGGGTTGGGTAACTATGGCTACACCTTC	CSAGTGLGNYGYTF
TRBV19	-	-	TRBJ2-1	TGTGCCAGTAGTCTAACTAGTCTTATCCCATACAATGAGCAGTTCTTC	CASSLTSLIPYNEQFF
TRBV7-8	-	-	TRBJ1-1	TGTGCCAGCAGCTCGCCAGGCGGCAGGGAAACTGAAGCTTTCTTT	CASSSPGGRETEAFF
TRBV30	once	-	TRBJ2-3	TGTGCCTGGAGTGTCTCAGATACGCAGTATTTT	CAWSVSDTQYF
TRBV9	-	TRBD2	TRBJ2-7	TGTGCCAGCAGCCCCGGGACTAGCGACTACGAGCAGTACTTC	CASSPGTSDYEQYF
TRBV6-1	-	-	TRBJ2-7	TGTGCCAGCCTAAGAGGACTATCTACCTACGAGCAGTACTTC	CASLRGLSTYEQYF
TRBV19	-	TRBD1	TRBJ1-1	TGTGCCAGTAGTATGAACAGGGGGCGTGGCACTGAAGCTTTCTTT	CASSMNRGRGTEAFF
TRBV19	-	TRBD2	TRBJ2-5	TGTGCCAGTAGTATGGGACTAGCGGGAGGTAGGGAGACCCAGTACTTC	CASSMGLAGGRETQYF
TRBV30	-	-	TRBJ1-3	TGTGCCTGGAGTGTACTTGGAGGGGCAGGAAACACCATATATTTT	CAWSVLGGAGNTIYF
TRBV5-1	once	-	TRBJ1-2	TGCGCCAGCAGCTTGGACAGGGATATGTATGGCTACACCTTC	CASSLDRDMYGYTF
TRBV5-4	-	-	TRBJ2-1	TGTGCCAGCACCGGCGGCTCCTACAATGAGCAGTTCTTC	CASTGGSYNEQFF
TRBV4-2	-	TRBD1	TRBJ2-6	TGTGCCAGCAGCCAACGGATAAGGGACAGGGACTCTGGGGCCAACGTCCTGACTTTC	CASSQRIRDRDSGANVLTF
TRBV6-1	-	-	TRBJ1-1	TGTGCCAGCAGCTTGACAGAGAACACTGAAGCTTTCTTT	CASSLTENTEAFF
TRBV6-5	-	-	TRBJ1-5	TGTGCCAGCTCCCGGGATTATAGCAATCAGCCCCAGCATTTT	CASSRDYSNQPQHF
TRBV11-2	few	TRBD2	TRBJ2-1	TGTGCCAGCAGCTTAGGCCGACTAGCCAACAATGAGCAGTTCTTC	CASSLGRLANNEQFF
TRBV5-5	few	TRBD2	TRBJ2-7	TGTGCCAGCAGCCCGGGGGGACTAGCGGTCTACGAGCAGTACTTC	CASSPGGLAVYEQYF
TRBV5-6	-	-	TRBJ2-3	TGTGCCAGCAGTTCCTTGCGGGCTAGCACAGATACGCAGTATTTT	CASSSLRASTDTQYF
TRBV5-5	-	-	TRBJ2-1	TGTGCCAGCAGCTTGGGCGGCTCCTCCTACAATGAGCAGTTCTTC	CASSLGGSSYNEQFF
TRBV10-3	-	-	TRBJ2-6	TGTGCCATCTCGTCGGGAATCAGCTCTGGGGCCAACGTCCTGACTTTC	CAISSGISSGANVLTF
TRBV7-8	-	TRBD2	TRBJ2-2	TGTGCCAGCAGCCTCCTGCGTTTGGGACTAGCGCCCGCCGGGGAGCTGTTTTTT	CASSLLRLGLAPAGELFF
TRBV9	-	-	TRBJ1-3	TGTGCCAGCAGCCTGGAGGGGTATAAGGGAAACACCATATATTTT	CASSLEGYKGNTIYF
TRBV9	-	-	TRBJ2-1	TGTGCCAGCAGCGTAGGATGGCAGTTCAATGAGCAGTTCTTC	CASSVGWQFNEQFF
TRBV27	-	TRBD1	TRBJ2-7	TGTGCCAGCAGTTTCTCCCTAGGGGACAGCCTCTACGAGCAGTACTTC	CASSFSLGDSLYEQYF
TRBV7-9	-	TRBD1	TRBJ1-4	TGTGCCAGCAGTTGGGGTGACAGGGAGAATGAAAAACTGTTTTTT	CASSWGDRENEKLFF
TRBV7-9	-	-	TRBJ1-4	TGTGCCAGCAGCTTAGCGTATGGAGGCTTGGGTGAAAAACTGTTTTTT	CASSLAYGGLGEKLFF
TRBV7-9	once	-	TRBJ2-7	TGTGCCAGCAGCCAGGGGTCAGCCTACGAGCAGTACTTC	CASSQGSAYEQYF
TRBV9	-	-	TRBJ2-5	TGTGCCAGCAGCGTAGGACTAGTGGAGACCCAGTACTTC	CASSVGLVETQYF
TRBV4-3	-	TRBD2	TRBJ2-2	TGCGCCAGCAGCCCCTTAGCGGGGGGGTTGACCGGGGAGCTGTTTTTT	CASSPLAGGLTGELFF